Below, one T cell receptor (beta chain) is given with its context. Its antigen is undetermined. The germline CDR1 and CDR2 sequences are MGHRA and YSYEKL. With 3 bases clipped from V and 4 bases from J, the junction kept 8 bases outside the gene matches. This CDR3 region has 15 residues. This record belongs to a study of cytotoxic CD8 clonotypes in ibrutinib-treated CLL. At the level of the study: Partial response occurred in roughly 25 patients and complete response in 2; at median about 6 years, approximately 14 remained remitted and roughly 12 progressed.

Assay used: immunoSEQ multiplex PCR; TCRdb lists only in-frame clones, some missing. The sample lists fewer than 400,000 clones; approximately 67% were seen once. The study's findings and limits: An increase in clonality occurred at ibrutinib response, followed by a return toward baseline at progression.

This material consisted of PBMCs, taken after 36 months of ibrutinib treatment. The chain recombines TRBV4-1 with TRBJ2-7; 8 bases fit TRBD1. The sequence was obtained from a human donor with chronic lymphocytic leukemia. CDR3 protein: CASSQPGTGSYEQYF. The CDR3 DNA reads TGCGCCAGCAGCCAGCCCGGGACAGGTTCTTACGAGCAGTACTTC.